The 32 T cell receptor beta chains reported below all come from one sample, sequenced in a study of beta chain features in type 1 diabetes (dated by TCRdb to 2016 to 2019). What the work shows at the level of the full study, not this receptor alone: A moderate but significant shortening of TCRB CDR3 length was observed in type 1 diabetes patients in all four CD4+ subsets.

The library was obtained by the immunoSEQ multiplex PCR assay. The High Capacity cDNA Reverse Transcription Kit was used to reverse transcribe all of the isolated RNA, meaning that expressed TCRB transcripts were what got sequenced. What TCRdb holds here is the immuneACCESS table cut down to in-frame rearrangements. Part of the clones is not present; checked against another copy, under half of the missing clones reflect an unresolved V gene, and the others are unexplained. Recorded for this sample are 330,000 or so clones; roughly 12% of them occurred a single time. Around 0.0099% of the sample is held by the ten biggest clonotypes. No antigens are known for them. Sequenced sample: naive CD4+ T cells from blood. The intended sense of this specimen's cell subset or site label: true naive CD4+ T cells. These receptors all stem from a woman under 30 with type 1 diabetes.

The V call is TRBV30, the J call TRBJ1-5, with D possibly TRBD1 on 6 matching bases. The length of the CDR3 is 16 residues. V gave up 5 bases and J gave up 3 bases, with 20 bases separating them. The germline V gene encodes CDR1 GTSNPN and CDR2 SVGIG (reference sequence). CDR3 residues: CAWPPLDRRDNQPQHF. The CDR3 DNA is TGTGCCTGGCCCCCACTGGACAGAAGGGACAATCAGCCCCAGCATTTT.

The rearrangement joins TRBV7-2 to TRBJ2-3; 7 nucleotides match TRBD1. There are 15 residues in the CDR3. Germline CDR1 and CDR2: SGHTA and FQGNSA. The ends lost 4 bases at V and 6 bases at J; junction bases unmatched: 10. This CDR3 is CASSSRGSLWDTQYF. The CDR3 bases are TGTGCCAGCAGCTCCAGGGGGTCCCTTTGGGATACGCAGTATTTT.

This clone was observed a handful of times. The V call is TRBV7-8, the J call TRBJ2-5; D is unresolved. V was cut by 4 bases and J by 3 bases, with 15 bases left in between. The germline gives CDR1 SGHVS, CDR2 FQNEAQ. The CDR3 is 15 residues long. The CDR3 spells CASSSTPNGEETQYF. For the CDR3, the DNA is TGTGCCAGCAGCTCCACCCCCAACGGAGAAGAGACCCAGTACTTC.

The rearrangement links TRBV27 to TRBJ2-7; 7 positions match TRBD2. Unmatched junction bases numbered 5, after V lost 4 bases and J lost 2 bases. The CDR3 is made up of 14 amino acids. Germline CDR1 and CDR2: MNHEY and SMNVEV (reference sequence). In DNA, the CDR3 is TGTGCCAGCAGTTCCACGGGAGGTCCCTACGAGCAGTACTTC. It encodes CASSSTGGPYEQYF.

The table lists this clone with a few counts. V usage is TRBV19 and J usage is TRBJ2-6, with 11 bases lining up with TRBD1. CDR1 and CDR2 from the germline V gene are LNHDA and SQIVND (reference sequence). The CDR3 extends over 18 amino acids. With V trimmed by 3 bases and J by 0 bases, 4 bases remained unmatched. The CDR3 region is CASSMGQGGPSGANVLTF. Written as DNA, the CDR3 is TGTGCCAGTAGTATGGGACAGGGGGGCCCCTCTGGGGCCAACGTCCTGACTTTC.

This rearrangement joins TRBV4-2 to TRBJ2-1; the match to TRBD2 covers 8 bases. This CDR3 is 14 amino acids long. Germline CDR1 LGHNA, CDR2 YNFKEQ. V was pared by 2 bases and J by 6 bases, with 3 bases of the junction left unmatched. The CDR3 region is CASSQTGLGNEQFF. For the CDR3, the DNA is TGTGCCAGCAGCCAAACGGGACTAGGCAATGAGCAGTTCTTC.

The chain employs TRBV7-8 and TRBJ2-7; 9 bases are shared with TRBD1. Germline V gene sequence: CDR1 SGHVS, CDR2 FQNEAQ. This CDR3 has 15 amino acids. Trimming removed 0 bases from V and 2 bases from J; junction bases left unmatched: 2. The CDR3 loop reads CASSLARTGAYEQYF. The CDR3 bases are TGTGCCAGCAGCTTAGCGAGGACAGGGGCCTACGAGCAGTACTTC.

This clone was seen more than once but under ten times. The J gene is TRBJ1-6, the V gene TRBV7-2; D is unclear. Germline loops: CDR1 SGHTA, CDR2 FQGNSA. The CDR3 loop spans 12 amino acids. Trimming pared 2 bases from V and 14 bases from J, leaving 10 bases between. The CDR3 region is CASSLPGGTLHF. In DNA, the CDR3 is TGTGCCAGCAGCTTACCAGGTGGCACCCTCCACTTT.

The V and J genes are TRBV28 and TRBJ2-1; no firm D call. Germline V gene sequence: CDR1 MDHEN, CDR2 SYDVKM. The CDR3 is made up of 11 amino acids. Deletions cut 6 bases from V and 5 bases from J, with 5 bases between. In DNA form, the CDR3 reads TGTGCCAGCAGCACAAACAATGAGCAGTTCTTC. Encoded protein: CASSTNNEQFF.

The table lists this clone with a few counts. This CDR3 is CASYPTPRTDRVGGYTF. The CDR3 coding sequence is TGCGCCAGCTATCCTACCCCCCGGACAGACCGAGTTGGAGGCTACACCTTC. The V call is TRBV5-1, the J call TRBJ1-2, with a possible D match to TRBD1 (6 bases). The germline gives CDR1 SGHRS, CDR2 YFSETQ. The CDR3 extends over 17 amino acids. Trimming removed 7 bases at V and 8 bases at J, with 30 bases between.

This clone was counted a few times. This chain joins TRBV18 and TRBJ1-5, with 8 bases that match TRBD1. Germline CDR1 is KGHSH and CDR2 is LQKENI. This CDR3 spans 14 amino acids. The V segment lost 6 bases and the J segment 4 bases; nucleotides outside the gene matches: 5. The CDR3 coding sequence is TGTGCCAGCTCCGGACAGGGAGGGAATCAGCCCCAGCATTTT. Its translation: CASSGQGGNQPQHF.

CDR3 sequence (DNA): TGTGCCAGCCGCTCGCTACAGGGGGCTGGCTACGAGCAGTACTTC. Translating it yields CASRSLQGAGYEQYF. This sequence joins TRBV19 and TRBJ2-7; TRBD1 matches at 9 bases. Looked up from germline, CDR1 is LNHDA and CDR2 is SQIVND (reference sequence). The trim removed 9 bases at V and 3 bases at J, leaving 12 bases unmatched. The CDR3 is 15 amino acids. Together with reference TRBV19 and TRBJ2-7, the CDR3 gives the full variable domain: DGGITQSPKYLFRKEGQNVTLSCEQNLNHDAMYWYRQDPGQGLRLIYYSQIVNDFQKGDIAEGYSVSREKKESFPLTVTSAQKNPTAFYLCASRSLQGAGYEQYFGPGTRLTVT.

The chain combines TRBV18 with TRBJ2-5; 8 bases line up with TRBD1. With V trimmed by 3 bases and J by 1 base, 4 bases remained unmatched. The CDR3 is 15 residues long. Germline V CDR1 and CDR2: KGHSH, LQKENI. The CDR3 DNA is TGTGCCAGCTCACCGGTAACAGGGGGCCAAGAGACCCAGTACTTC. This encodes CASSPVTGGQETQYF. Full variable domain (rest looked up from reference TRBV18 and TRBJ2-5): NAGVMQNPRHLVRRRGQEARLRCSPMKGHSHVYWYRQLPEEGLKFMVYLQKENIIDESGMPKERFSAEFPKEGPSILRIQQVVRGDSAAYFCASSPVTGGQETQYFGPGTRLLVL.

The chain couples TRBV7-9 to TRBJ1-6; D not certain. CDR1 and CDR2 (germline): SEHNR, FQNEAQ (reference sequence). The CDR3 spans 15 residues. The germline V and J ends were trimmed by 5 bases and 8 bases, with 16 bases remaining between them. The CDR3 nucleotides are TGTGCCAGCAGCCTCCTTGAGGGCTCGGATTCACCCCTCCACTTT. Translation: CASSLLEGSDSPLHF.

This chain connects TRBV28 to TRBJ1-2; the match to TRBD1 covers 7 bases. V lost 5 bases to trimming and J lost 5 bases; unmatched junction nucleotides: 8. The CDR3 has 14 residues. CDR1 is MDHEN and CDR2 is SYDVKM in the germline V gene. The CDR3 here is CASSEPQGSYGYTF. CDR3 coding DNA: TGTGCCAGCAGTGAACCACAGGGGAGTTATGGCTACACCTTC.

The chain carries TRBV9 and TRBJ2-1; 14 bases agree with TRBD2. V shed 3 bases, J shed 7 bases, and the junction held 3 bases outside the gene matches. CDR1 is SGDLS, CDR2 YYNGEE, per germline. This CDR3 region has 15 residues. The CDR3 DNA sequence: TGTGCCAGCAGCGCCAGGACTAGCGGGAGGAATGAGCAGTTCTTC. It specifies CASSARTSGRNEQFF.

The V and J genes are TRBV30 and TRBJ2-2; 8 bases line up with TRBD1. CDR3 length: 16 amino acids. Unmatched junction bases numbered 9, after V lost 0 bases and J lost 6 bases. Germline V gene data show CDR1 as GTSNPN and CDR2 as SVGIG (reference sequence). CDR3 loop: CAWSVLRRGRAGELFF. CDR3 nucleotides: TGTGCCTGGAGTGTACTGCGCAGGGGGCGGGCCGGGGAGCTGTTTTTT.

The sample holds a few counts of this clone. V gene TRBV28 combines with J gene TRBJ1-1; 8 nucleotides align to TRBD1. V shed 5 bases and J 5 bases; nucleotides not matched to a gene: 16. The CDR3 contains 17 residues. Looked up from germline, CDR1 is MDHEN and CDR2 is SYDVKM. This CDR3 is CASSLGKWPGGWTEAFF. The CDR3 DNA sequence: TGTGCCAGCAGTCTCGGCAAGTGGCCAGGGGGCTGGACTGAAGCTTTCTTT. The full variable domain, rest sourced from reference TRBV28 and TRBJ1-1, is DVKVTQSSRYLVKRTGEKVFLECVQDMDHENMFWYRQDPGLGLRLIYFSYDVKMKEKGDIPEGYSVSREKKERFSLILESASTNQTSMYLCASSLGKWPGGWTEAFFGQGTRLTVV.

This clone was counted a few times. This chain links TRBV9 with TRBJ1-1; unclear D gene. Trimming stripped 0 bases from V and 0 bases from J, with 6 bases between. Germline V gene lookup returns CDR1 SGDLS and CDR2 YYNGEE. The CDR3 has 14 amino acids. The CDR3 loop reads CASSVGVMNTEAFF. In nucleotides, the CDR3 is TGTGCCAGCAGCGTAGGCGTGATGAACACTGAAGCTTTCTTT.

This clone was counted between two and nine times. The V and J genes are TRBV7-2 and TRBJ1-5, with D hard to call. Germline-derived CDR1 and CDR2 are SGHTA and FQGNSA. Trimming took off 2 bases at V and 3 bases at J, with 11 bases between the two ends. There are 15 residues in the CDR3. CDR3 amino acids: CASSLFRGYNQPQHF. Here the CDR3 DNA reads TGTGCCAGCAGCTTATTTCGGGGATACAATCAGCCCCAGCATTTT.

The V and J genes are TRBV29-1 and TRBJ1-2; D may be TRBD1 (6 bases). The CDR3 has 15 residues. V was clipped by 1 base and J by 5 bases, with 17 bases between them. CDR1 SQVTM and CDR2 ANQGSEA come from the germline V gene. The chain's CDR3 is CSVEGEDRPAYGYTF. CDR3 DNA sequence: TGCAGCGTTGAAGGGGAAGACAGGCCAGCTTATGGCTACACCTTC. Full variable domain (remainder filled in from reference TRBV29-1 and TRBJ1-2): SAVISQKPSRDICQRGTSLTIQCQVDSQVTMMFWYRQQPGQSLTLIATANQGSEATYESGFVIDKFPISRPNLTFSTLTVSNMSPEDSSIYLCSVEGEDRPAYGYTFGSGTRLTVV.

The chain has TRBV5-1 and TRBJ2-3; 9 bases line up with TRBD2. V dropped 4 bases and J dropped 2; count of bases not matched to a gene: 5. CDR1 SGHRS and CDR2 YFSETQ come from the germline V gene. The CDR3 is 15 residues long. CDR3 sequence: CASSIGGRATDTQYF. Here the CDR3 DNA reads TGCGCCAGCAGCATCGGCGGGAGGGCCACAGATACGCAGTATTTT.

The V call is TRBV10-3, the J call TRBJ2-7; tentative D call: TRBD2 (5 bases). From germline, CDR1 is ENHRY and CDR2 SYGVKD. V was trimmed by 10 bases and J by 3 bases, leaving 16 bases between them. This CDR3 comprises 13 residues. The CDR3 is CATGSGEGYEQYF. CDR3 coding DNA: TGTGCCACTGGGTCGGGTGAGGGCTACGAGCAGTACTTC.

Here the CDR3 DNA reads TGCGCCAGCAGCCCCCGGGGACAGGGGAATGAAAAACTGTTTTTT. Translated: CASSPRGQGNEKLFF. The gene calls are TRBV4-3 and TRBJ1-4; 10 nucleotides align to TRBD1. V lost 4 bases, J lost 5 bases, and 4 bases stayed unmatched. The CDR3 runs 15 residues. Per germline, CDR1 LGHNA and CDR2 YSLEER.

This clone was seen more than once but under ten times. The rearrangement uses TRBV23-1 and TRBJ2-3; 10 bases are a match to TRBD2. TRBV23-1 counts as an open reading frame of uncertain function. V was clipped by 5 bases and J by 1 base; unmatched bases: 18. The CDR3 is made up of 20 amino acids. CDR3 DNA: TGCGCCAGCAGTAGGGTGGAGCGGGGGGGCGAGTTCTGTGGCACAGATACGCAGTATTTT. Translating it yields CASSRVERGGEFCGTDTQYF.

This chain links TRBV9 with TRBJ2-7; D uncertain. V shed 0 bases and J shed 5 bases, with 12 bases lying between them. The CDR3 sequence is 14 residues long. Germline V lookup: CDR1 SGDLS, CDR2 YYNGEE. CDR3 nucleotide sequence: TGTGCCAGCAGCGTAGCTGAGTGGTCCCACGAGCAGTACTTC. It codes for CASSVAEWSHEQYF.

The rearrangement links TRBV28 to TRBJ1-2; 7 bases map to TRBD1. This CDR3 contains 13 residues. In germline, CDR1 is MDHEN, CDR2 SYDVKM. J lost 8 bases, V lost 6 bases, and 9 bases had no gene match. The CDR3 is CASSTTGVEGYTF. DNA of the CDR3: TGTGCCAGCAGCACTACAGGGGTAGAGGGCTACACCTTC.

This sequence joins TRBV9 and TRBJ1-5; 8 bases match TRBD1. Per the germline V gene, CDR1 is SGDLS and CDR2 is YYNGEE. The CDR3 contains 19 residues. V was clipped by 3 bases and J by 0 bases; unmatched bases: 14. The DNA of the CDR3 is TGTGCCAGCAGCGATGAGGACAGGGAATGGAAGACTAGCAATCAGCCCCAGCATTTT. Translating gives CASSDEDREWKTSNQPQHF.

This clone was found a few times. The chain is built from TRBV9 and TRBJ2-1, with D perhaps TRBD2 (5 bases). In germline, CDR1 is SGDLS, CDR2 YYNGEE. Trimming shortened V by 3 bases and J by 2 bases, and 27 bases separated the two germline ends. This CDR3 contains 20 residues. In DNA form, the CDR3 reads TGTGCCAGCAGCGCCCCCGAGGGAGTAGTGACCGAAGGACCCTACAATGAGCAGTTCTTC. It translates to CASSAPEGVVTEGPYNEQFF.

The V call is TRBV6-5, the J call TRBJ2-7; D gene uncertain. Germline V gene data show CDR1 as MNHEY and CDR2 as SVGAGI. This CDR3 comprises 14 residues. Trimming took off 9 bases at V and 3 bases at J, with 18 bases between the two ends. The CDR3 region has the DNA TGTGCCAGTCGTGCGTCGCTGGTCCACTACGAGCAGTACTTC. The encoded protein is CASRASLVHYEQYF.

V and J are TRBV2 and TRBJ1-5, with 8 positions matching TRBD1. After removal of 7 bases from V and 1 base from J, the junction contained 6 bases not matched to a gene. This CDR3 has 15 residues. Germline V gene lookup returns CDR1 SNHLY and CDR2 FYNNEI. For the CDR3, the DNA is TGTGCCAGCACCACAGGGGGGCTAAGCAATCAGCCCCAGCATTTT. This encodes CASTTGGLSNQPQHF.

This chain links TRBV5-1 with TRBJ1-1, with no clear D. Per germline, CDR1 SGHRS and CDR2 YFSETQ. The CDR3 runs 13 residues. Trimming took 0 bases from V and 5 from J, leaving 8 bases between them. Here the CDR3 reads CASSLGTQTEAFF. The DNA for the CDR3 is TGCGCCAGCAGCTTGGGTACACAAACTGAAGCTTTCTTT.